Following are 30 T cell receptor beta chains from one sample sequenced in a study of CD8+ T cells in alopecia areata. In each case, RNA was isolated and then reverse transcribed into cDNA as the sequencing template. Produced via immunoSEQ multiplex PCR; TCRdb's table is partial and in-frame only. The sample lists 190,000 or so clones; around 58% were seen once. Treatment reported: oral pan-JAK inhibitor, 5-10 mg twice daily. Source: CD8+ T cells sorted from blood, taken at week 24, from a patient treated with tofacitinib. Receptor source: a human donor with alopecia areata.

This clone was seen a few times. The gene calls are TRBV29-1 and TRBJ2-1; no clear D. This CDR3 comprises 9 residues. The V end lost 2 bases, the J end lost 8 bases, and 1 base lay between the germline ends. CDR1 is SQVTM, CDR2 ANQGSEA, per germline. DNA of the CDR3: TGCAGCGTTGAATATGAGCAGTTCTTC. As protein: CSVEYEQFF.

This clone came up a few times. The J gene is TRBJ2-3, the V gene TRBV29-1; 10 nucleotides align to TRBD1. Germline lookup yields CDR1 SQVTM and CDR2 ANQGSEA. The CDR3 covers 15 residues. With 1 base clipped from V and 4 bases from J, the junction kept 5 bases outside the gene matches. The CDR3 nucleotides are TGCAGCGTTGAAGGAGGACAGGGGGAGCCAGATACGCAGTATTTT. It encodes CSVEGGQGEPDTQYF.

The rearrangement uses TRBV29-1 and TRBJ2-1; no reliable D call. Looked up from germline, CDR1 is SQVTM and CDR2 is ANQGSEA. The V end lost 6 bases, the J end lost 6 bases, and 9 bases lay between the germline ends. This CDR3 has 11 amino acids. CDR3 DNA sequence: TGCAGCGTAGTACTCCTCAATGAGCAGTTCTTC. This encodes CSVVLLNEQFF.

The CDR3 coding sequence is TGCGCCAGCAGCCAAACACCCTCCTACGAGCAGTACTTC. Its translation is CASSQTPSYEQYF. This chain joins TRBV4-1 and TRBJ2-7; D gene uncertain. V shed 2 bases and J shed 0 bases, with 5 bases lying between them. Germline loops: CDR1 MGHRA, CDR2 YSYEKL. This CDR3 comprises 13 residues.

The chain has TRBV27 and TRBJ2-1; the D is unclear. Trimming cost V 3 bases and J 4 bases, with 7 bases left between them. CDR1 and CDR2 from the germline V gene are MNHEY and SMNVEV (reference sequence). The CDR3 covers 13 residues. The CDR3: CASSLGIYNEQFF. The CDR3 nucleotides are TGTGCCAGCAGTTTGGGGATATACAATGAGCAGTTCTTC.

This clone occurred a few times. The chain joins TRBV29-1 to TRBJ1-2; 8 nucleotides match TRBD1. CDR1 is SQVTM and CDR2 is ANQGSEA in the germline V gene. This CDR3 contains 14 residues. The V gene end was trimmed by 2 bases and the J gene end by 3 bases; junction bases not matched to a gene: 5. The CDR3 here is CSVEYRGFDYGYTF. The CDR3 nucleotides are TGCAGCGTTGAATACAGGGGGTTTGACTATGGCTACACCTTC.

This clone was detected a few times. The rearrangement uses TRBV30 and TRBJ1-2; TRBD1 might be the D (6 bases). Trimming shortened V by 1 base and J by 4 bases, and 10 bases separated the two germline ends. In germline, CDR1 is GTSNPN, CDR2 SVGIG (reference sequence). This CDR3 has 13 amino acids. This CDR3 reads CAWSEGGSYGYTF. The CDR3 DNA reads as TGTGCCTGGAGTGAGGGGGGAAGCTATGGCTACACCTTC.

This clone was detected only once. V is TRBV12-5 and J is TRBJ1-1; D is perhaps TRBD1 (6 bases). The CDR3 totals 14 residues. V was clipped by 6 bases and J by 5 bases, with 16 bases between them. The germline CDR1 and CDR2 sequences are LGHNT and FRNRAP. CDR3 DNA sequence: TGTGCTAGTGGCCCCCCGGGGGCAGGGACTGAAGCTTTCTTT. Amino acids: CASGPPGAGTEAFF.

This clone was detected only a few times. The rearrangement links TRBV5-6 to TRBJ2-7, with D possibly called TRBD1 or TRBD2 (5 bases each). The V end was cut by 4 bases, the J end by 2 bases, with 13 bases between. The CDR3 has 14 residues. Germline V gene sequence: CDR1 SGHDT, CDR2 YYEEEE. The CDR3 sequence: CASSEGTQAYEQYF. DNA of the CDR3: TGTGCCAGCAGCGAGGGGACCCAAGCCTACGAGCAGTACTTC.

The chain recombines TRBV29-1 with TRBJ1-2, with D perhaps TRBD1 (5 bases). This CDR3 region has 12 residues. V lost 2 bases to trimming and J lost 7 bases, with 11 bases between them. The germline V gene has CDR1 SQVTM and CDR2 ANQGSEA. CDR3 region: CSVEREGSGYTF. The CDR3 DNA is TGCAGCGTTGAAAGGGAGGGGAGTGGCTACACCTTC.

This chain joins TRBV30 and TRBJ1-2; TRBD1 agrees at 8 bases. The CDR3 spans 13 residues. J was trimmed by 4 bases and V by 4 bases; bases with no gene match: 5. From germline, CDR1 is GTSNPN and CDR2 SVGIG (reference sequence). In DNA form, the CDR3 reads TGTGCCTGGACAGGGGGCCTTTCCTATGGCTACACCTTC. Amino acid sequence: CAWTGGLSYGYTF. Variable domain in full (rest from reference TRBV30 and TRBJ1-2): SQTIHQWPATLVQPVGSPLSLECTVEGTSNPNLYWYRQAAGRGLQLLFYSVGIGQISSEVPQNLSASRPQDRQFILSSKKLLLSDSGFYLCAWTGGLSYGYTFGSGTRLTVV.

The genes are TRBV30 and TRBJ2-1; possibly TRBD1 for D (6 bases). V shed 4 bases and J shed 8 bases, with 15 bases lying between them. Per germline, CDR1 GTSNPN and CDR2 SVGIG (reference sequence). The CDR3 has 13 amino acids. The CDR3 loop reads CAWTPGAFDEQFF. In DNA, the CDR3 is TGTGCCTGGACCCCAGGGGCATTCGATGAGCAGTTCTTC.

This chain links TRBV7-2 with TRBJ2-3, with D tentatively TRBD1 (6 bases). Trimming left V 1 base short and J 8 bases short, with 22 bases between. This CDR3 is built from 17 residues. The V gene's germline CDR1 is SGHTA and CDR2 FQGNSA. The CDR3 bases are TGTGCCAGCAGCTTAGGGGGACAAGCACGACCGCGGGCTACGCAGTATTTT. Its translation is CASSLGGQARPRATQYF.

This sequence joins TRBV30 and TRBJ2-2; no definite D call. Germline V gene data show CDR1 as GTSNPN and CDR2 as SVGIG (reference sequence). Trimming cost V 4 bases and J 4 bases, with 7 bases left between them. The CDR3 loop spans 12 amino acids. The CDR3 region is CAWKGSTGELFF. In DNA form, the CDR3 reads TGTGCCTGGAAAGGCTCCACCGGGGAGCTGTTTTTT.

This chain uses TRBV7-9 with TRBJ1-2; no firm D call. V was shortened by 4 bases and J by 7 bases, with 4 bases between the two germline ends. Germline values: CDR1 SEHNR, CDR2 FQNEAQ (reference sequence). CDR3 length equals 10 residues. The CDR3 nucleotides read TGTGCCAGCAGCTGGTTTGGCTACACCTTC. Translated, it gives CASSWFGYTF. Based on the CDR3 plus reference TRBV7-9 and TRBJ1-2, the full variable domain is DTGVSQNPRHKITKRGQNVTFRCDPISEHNRLYWYRQTLGQGPEFLTYFQNEAQLEKSRLLSDRFSAERPKGSFSTLEIQRTEQGDSAMYLCASSWFGYTFGSGTRLTVV.

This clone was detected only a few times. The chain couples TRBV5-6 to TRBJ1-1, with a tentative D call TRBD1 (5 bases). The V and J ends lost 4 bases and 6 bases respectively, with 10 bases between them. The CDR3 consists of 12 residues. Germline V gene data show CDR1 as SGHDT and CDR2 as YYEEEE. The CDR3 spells CASSAGRAEAFF. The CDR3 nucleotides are TGTGCCAGCAGCGCAGGGCGCGCTGAAGCTTTCTTT. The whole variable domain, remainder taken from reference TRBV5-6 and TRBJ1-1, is DAGVTQSPTHLIKTRGQQVTLRCSPKSGHDTVSWYQQALGQGPQFIFQYYEEEERQRGNFPDRFSGHQFPNYSSELNVNALLLGDSALYLCASSAGRAEAFFGQGTRLTVV.

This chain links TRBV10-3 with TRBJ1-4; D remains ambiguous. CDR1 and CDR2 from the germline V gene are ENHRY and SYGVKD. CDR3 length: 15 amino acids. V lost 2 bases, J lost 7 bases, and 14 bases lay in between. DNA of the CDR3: TGTGCCATCAGTGAGGTCGGGCCTTCGGGTGAAAAACTGTTTTTT. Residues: CAISEVGPSGEKLFF.

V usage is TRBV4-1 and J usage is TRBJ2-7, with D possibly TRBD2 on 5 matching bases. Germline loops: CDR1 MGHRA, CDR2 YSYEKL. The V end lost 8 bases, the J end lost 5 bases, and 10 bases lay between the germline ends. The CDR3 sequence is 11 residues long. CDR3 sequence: CASAIGDEQYF. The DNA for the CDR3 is TGCGCCAGCGCCATCGGGGACGAGCAGTACTTC.

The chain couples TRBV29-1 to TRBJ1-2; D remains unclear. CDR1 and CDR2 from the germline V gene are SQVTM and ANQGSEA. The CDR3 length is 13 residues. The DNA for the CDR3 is TGCACCATTCTATCCCACCGCCGCGAAGGCTACACCTTC. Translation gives CTILSHRREGYTF.

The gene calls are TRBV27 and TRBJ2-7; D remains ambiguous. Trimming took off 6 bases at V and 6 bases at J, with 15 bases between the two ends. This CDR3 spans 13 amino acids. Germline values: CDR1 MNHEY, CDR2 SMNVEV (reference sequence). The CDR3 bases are TGTGCCAGCAGCGATCCCAGGAGAGGCGAGCAGTACTTC. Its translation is CASSDPRRGEQYF.

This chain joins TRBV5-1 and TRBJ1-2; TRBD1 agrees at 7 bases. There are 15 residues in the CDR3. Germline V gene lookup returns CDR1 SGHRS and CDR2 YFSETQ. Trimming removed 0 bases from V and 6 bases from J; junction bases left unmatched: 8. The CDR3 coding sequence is TGCGCCAGCAGCTTGGATGGGGGGACAGCCGATGGCTACACCTTC. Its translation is CASSLDGGTADGYTF.

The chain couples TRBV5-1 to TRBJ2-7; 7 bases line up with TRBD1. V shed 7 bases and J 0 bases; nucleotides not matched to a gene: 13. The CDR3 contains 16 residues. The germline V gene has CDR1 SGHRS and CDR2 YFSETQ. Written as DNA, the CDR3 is TGCGCCAGCGGCCCCGACAGGGTCCGTAGCTCCTACGAGCAGTACTTC. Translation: CASGPDRVRSSYEQYF.

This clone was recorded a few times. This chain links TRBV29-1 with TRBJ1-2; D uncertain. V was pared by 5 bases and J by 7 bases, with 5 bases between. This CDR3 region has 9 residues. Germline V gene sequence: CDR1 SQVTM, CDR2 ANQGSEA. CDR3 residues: CSVTGGYTF. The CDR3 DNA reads TGCAGCGTTACCGGTGGCTACACCTTC.

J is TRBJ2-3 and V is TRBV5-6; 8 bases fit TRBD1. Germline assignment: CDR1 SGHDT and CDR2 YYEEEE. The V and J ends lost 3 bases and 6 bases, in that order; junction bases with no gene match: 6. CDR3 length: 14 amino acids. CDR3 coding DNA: TGTGCCAGCAGCTACGGGACAGGCGTCGATACGCAGTATTTT. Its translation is CASSYGTGVDTQYF.

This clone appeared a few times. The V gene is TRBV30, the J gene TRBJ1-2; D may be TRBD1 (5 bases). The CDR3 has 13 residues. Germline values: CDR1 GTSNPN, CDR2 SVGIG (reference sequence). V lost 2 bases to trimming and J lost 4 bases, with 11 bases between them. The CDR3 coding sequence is TGTGCCTGGAGTCCGCCAGGGACCTATGGCTACACCTTC. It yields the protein CAWSPPGTYGYTF.

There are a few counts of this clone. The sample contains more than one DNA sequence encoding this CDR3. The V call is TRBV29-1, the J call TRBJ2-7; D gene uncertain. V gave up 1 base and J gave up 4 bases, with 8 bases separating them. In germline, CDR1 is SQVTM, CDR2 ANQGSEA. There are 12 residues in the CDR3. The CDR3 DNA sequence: TGCAGCGTTGAAGGGTCAGCATACGAGCAGTACTTC. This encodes CSVEGSAYEQYF.

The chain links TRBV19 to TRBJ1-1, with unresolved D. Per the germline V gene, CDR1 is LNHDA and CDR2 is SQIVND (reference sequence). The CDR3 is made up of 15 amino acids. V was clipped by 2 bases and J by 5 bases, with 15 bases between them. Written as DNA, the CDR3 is TGTGCCAGTAGTATACTTGATGGGTTGGGGACTGAAGCTTTCTTT. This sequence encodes CASSILDGLGTEAFF.

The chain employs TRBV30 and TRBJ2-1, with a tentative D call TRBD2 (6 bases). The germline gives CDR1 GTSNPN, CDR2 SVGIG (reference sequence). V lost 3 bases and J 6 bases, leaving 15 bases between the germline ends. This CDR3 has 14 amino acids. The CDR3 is CAWRAGGAVNEQFF. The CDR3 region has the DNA TGTGCCTGGAGGGCGGGCGGGGCGGTCAATGAGCAGTTCTTC.

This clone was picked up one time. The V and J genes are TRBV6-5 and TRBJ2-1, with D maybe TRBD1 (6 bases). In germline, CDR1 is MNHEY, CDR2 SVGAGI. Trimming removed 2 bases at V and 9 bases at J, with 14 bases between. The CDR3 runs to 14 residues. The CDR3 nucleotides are TGTGCCAGCAGTTACGATGTACAGGGACGTGAGCAGTTCTTC. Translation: CASSYDVQGREQFF.

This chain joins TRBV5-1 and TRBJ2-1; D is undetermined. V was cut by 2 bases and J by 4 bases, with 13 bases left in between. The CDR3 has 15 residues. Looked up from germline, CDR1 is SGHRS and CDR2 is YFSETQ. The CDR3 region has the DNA TGCGCCAGCAGCTTAGAGCAATCCCTTTACAATGAGCAGTTCTTC. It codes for CASSLEQSLYNEQFF.